Shown below are 8 T cell receptor beta chains from a single sample sequenced in a study of vaccination and CD4 T cells after COVID-19. These receptors have no known antigen. An Oncomine TCR Beta short-read assay was used to sequence the DNA from cultured CD4+ T cells. Investigators isolated genomic DNA from cultured CD4+ T cells. One entry per CDR3 protein results from TCRdb running MiXCR on the PCR reads. The table records about 9,500 distinct CDR3 sequences, roughly 31% of them present only once. Sample treatment: roughly 11-day PBMC culture with coronavirus spike peptide pools or control peptides (ViraFEST assay). These CD4+ T cells came from an unexposed donor, sampled before the COVID-19 pandemic (2011-2018). Sequences were obtained from CD4+ T cells from blood, cultured in vitro. These receptor sequences come from a human donor in good health.

The V and J genes are TRBV9 and TRBJ1-6; no clear D. The germline CDR1 and CDR2 sequences are SGDLS and YYNGEE. The CDR3 is made up of 14 amino acids. With 3 bases removed from V and 5 bases from J, the gap between germline ends came to 9 bases. Here the CDR3 DNA reads TGTGCCAGCAGCGCCGACACCGATAATTCACCCCTCCACTTT. Protein product: CASSADTDNSPLHF.

This clonotype has only a few counts. J is TRBJ1-2 and V is TRBV7-2; no clear D gene. This CDR3 spans 14 amino acids. Germline V gene sequence: CDR1 SGHTA, CDR2 FQGNSA. V was cut by 5 bases and J by 4 bases, with 14 bases left in between. CDR3 in amino acids: CASSRLGESYGYTF. Written as DNA, the CDR3 is TGTGCCAGCAGCCGCCTCGGGGAGTCCTATGGCTACACCTTC.

In DNA, the CDR3 is TGTGCCAGCATCCGACTTACCGGGACTAGCGGGAGGAGCTCCTACGAGCAGTACTTC. This sequence encodes CASIRLTGTSGRSSYEQYF. The chain combines TRBV2 with TRBJ2-7; 15 bases match TRBD2. Losses at the gene ends were 7 bases for V and 0 bases for J; bases not matched to a gene: 13. The CDR3 spans 19 residues. Germline CDR1 reads SNHLY; CDR2 reads FYNNEI.

This clonotype is labeled as medium-sized (0.01 to 0.1%). This chain joins TRBV25-1 and TRBJ1-5; D remains ambiguous. Germline CDR1 is MGHDK and CDR2 is SYGVNS. Trimming shortened V by 3 bases and J by 3 bases, and 6 bases separated the two germline ends. The CDR3 length is 13 residues. The CDR3 reads CASSDGANQPQHF. In DNA form, the CDR3 reads TGTGCCAGCAGTGATGGAGCCAATCAGCCCCAGCATTTT.

The V gene is TRBV6-1, the J gene TRBJ2-3; TRBD2 aligns across 14 bases. Germline values: CDR1 MNHNS, CDR2 SASEGT. CDR3 size: 16 residues. After removal of 3 bases from V and 4 bases from J, the junction contained 3 bases not matched to a gene. Here the CDR3 DNA reads TGTGCCAGCAGTGACAGACTAGCGGGGGGGGCAGATACGCAGTATTTT. Encoded protein: CASSDRLAGGADTQYF.

This clonotype has only a few counts. The rearrangement uses TRBV19 and TRBJ1-2, with D tentatively TRBD1 (5 bases). V was clipped by 7 bases and J by 1 base, with 16 bases between them. CDR3 length: 15 residues. Germline CDR1 reads LNHDA; CDR2 reads SQIVND (reference sequence). The CDR3 loop reads CASTPDIRINYGYTF. In nucleotides, the CDR3 is TGTGCCAGTACCCCGGACATACGAATTAACTATGGCTACACCTTC.

The chain joins TRBV6-5 to TRBJ2-2, with 9 bases that match TRBD2. Germline CDR1 and CDR2: MNHEY and SVGAGI. Trimming cost V 2 bases and J 6 bases; bases outside gene matches: 4. The CDR3 contains 15 residues. In DNA form, the CDR3 reads TGTGCCAGCAGTTACAAGCGGGGGGCGGCCGGGGAGCTGTTTTTT. It codes for CASSYKRGAAGELFF.

This clonotype was found a few times. The chain joins TRBV6-5 to TRBJ1-5, with TRBD1 as a possible D gene (5 bases). The length of the CDR3 is 13 residues. CDR1 MNHEY and CDR2 SVGAGI come from the germline V gene. The ends were cut back, 2 bases at V and 9 bases at J, with 11 bases in the middle. CDR3 sequence (DNA): TGTGCCAGCAGTTACGAGGGGAGATTGCCCCAGCATTTT. Its protein is CASSYEGRLPQHF.